The clone carrying this T cell receptor (beta chain) came up many times. Using its own MiXCR run on the 5' RACE reads, TCRdb lists one record per CDR3 protein. The sample yields approximately 90,000 distinct CDR3 sequences, 3.5% seen once. This sample was included in a study of neurological immune-mediated disorders. This TCR derives from a woman under 30 with multiple sclerosis. The sequencing sample was made of PBMCs.

This chain's CDR3 is CASSGGRENTEAFF. The CDR3 DNA follows: TGTGCCAGCAGTGGGGGACGGGAGAACACTGAAGCTTTCTTT. V gene TRBV2 combines with J gene TRBJ1-1, with D perhaps matching TRBD1 (5 bases). CDR1 is SNHLY, CDR2 FYNNEI, per germline. V was trimmed by 4 bases and J by 1 base, leaving 10 bases between them. The CDR3 runs 14 residues.